One and the same sample provided the 23 T cell receptor beta chains below, sequenced in a study of cytotoxic CD8 clonotypes in ibrutinib-treated CLL. The protocol was immunoSEQ multiplex PCR, while the TCRdb copy is restricted to in-frame clones and leaves out a portion. The repertoire holds 35,000 to 55,000 clones, with 60% to 80% as singletons. The material sequenced was PBMCs, taken after 12 months of ibrutinib treatment. The source is a human donor with chronic lymphocytic leukemia.

To note about this clone: Other DNA sequences in the sample encode the same CDR3. The rearrangement joins TRBV19 to TRBJ1-2; TRBD1 agrees at 9 bases. The CDR3 spans 14 residues. V gave up 3 bases and J gave up 4 bases; unmatched junction bases: 3. The germline V gene has CDR1 LNHDA and CDR2 SQIVND (reference sequence). This CDR3 is CASSIPTGGYGYTF. The CDR3 DNA reads as TGTGCCAGTAGTATTCCGACAGGGGGCTATGGCTACACCTTC.

The chain recombines TRBV7-3 with TRBJ2-1; 8 bases match TRBD2. After removal of 2 bases from V and 10 bases from J, the junction contained 10 bases not matched to a gene. Germline CDR1 and CDR2: SGHTA and FQGTGA. This CDR3 region has 15 residues. CDR3 amino acids: CASSLLSGAPWEQFF. CDR3 nucleotides: TGTGCCAGCAGCTTACTTAGCGGGGCCCCTTGGGAGCAGTTCTTC.

This clone came up a few times. The rearrangement uses TRBV6-1 and TRBJ1-2; D is undetermined. V was trimmed by 3 bases and J by 1 base, leaving 15 bases between them. CDR3 length: 16 amino acids. The V gene's germline CDR1 is MNHNS and CDR2 SASEGT. The CDR3 here is CASSDKRVTYNYGYTF. CDR3 nucleotides: TGTGCCAGCAGTGACAAACGTGTGACTTATAACTATGGCTACACCTTC.

J is TRBJ2-2 and V is TRBV19, with 10 bases identical to TRBD1. After removal of 4 bases from V and 4 bases from J, the junction contained 12 bases not matched to a gene. This CDR3 is 18 amino acids long. Looked up from germline, CDR1 is LNHDA and CDR2 is SQIVND (reference sequence). CDR3 residues: CASSTGDRGVKGTGELFF. CDR3 nucleotide sequence: TGTGCCAGTAGTACCGGGGACAGGGGCGTTAAAGGCACCGGGGAGCTGTTTTTT. Together with reference TRBV19 and TRBJ2-2, the CDR3 gives the full variable domain: DGGITQSPKYLFRKEGQNVTLSCEQNLNHDAMYWYRQDPGQGLRLIYYSQIVNDFQKGDIAEGYSVSREKKESFPLTVTSAQKNPTAFYLCASSTGDRGVKGTGELFFGEGSRLTVL.

The gene calls are TRBV9 and TRBJ1-1, with unresolved D. The CDR3 totals 15 residues. Germline-derived CDR1 and CDR2 are SGDLS and YYNGEE. V was cut by 4 bases and J by 0 bases, with 13 bases left in between. CDR3 in DNA: TGTGCCAGCAGCTCTCGAACAACTATGAACACTGAAGCTTTCTTT. Translated: CASSSRTTMNTEAFF.

The rearrangement joins TRBV5-1 to TRBJ1-6, with TRBD1 as a possible D gene (5 bases). The CDR3 length is 13 residues. Germline lookup yields CDR1 SGHRS and CDR2 YFSETQ. Trimming took 7 bases from V and 7 from J, leaving 12 bases between them. The DNA for the CDR3 is TGCGCCAGCCGAAGTACAGGCAATTCACCCCTCCACTTT. It translates to CASRSTGNSPLHF.

The chain recombines TRBV19 with TRBJ1-6, with no clear D. The CDR3 runs 13 residues. Trimming removed 3 bases at V and 7 bases at J, with 7 bases between. CDR1 is LNHDA and CDR2 is SQIVND in the germline V gene (reference sequence). The DNA of the CDR3 is TGTGCCAGTAGTATCGACCGAAATTCACCCCTCCACTTT. As protein: CASSIDRNSPLHF.

This clone has a handful of counts. The genes are TRBV11-2 and TRBJ1-1; no definite D call. The germline gives CDR1 SGHAT, CDR2 FQNNGV. V lost 5 bases to trimming and J lost 5 bases, with 15 bases between them. The CDR3 contains 14 residues. The CDR3 bases are TGTGCCAGCAGCCCTAGTGGTGGGAAGACTGAAGCTTTCTTT. Translation gives CASSPSGGKTEAFF.

This clone appeared once. Here the CDR3 reads CARDSYNEQFF. The CDR3 nucleotides read TGTGCCCGGGACAGCTACAATGAGCAGTTCTTC. V is TRBV30 and J is TRBJ2-1; 7 bases line up with TRBD1. Trimming removed 8 bases from V and 3 bases from J; junction bases left unmatched: 1. The CDR3 is 11 amino acids. From germline, CDR1 is GTSNPN and CDR2 SVGIG (reference sequence).

This clone was found once. An end of the junction differs from the germline gene, which may be a read error. The V gene is TRBV7-7, the J gene TRBJ2-1; the match to TRBD2 covers 12 bases. CDR1 SSHAT and CDR2 FNYEAQ come from the germline V gene (reference sequence). This CDR3 contains 16 residues. The CDR3 is CASSKSEGTSGHEQFF. CDR3 in DNA: TGTGCTAGCAGTAAATCGGAAGGGACTAGCGGGCATGAGCAGTTCTTC.

In this sample, this clone turned up a few times. This chain connects TRBV19 to TRBJ1-2; 7 bases line up with TRBD1. The CDR3 spans 14 residues. Germline V gene lookup returns CDR1 LNHDA and CDR2 SQIVND (reference sequence). The J segment lost 2 bases and the V segment lost 5 bases, leaving 5 bases of the junction unmatched. The CDR3 sequence: CASSPRQGNYGYTF. CDR3 coding DNA: TGTGCCAGTAGTCCGCGACAGGGAAACTATGGCTACACCTTC.

CDR3 protein: CASSFNEVSWYF. The CDR3 region has the DNA TGTGCCAGCAGCTTTAATGAAGTGTCATGGTATTTT. The chain employs TRBV7-3 and TRBJ2-3; unclear D gene. There are 12 residues in the CDR3. V was clipped by 3 bases and J by 14 bases, with 15 bases between them. In germline, CDR1 is SGHTA, CDR2 FQGTGA.

The V call is TRBV2, the J call TRBJ1-4; TRBD1 agrees at 8 bases. The CDR3 sequence is 15 residues long. CDR1 and CDR2 from the germline V gene are SNHLY and FYNNEI. Losses at the gene ends were 4 bases for V and 7 bases for J; bases not matched to a gene: 8. CDR3 region: CASSARTGIGEKLFF. In DNA, the CDR3 is TGTGCCAGCAGTGCGAGGACAGGGATTGGTGAAAAACTGTTTTTT.

The rearrangement uses TRBV2 and TRBJ2-3; D is possibly TRBD2 (5 bases). V lost 2 bases to trimming and J lost 5 bases, with 11 bases between them. There are 14 residues in the CDR3. Per the germline V gene, CDR1 is SNHLY and CDR2 is FYNNEI. CDR3 sequence (DNA): TGTGCCAGCAGTGAATTTTTGGCGGGAGATACGCAGTATTTT. It encodes CASSEFLAGDTQYF.

This sequence joins TRBV5-6 and TRBJ2-1; the D is unclear. The ends were cut back, 3 bases at V and 3 bases at J, with 10 bases in the middle. The CDR3 contains 14 residues. Germline CDR1 is SGHDT and CDR2 is YYEEEE. The DNA for the CDR3 is TGTGCCAGCAGCTATTTGTATGTCTACAATGAGCAGTTCTTC. Amino acids: CASSYLYVYNEQFF. Full variable domain (outside the CDR3, taken from reference TRBV5-6 and TRBJ2-1): DAGVTQSPTHLIKTRGQQVTLRCSPKSGHDTVSWYQQALGQGPQFIFQYYEEEERQRGNFPDRFSGHQFPNYSSELNVNALLLGDSALYLCASSYLYVYNEQFFGPGTRLTVL.

This sequence joins TRBV10-3 and TRBJ2-1, with 9 bases aligning to TRBD1. The junction had 7 bases not matched to a gene; V was cut back by 3 bases and J by 4 bases. This CDR3 is built from 16 residues. CDR1 and CDR2 (germline): ENHRY, SYGVKD. The CDR3 DNA reads TGTGCCATCAGTGAAGGTGGGACAGGGTCGTACAATGAGCAGTTCTTC. It is translated as CAISEGGTGSYNEQFF.

The chain combines TRBV27 with TRBJ1-2; tentative D call: TRBD1 (5 bases). Trimming stripped 5 bases from V and 1 base from J, with 17 bases between. Germline CDR1 MNHEY, CDR2 SMNVEV (reference sequence). CDR3 length: 16 amino acids. CDR3 region: CASSSSGHLNNYGYTF. DNA of the CDR3: TGTGCCAGCAGTAGCTCCGGACACCTGAATAACTATGGCTACACCTTC.

The genes are TRBV7-8 and TRBJ2-7; 10 positions agree with TRBD1. From germline, CDR1 is SGHVS and CDR2 FQNEAQ. The CDR3 sequence is 17 residues long. V lost 1 base and J lost 7; bases outside the gene matches: 13. Here the CDR3 reads CASSLVGAGDRGKEQYF. The DNA of the CDR3 is TGTGCCAGCAGCTTAGTGGGGGCCGGGGACAGGGGCAAAGAGCAGTACTTC. Based on the CDR3 plus reference TRBV7-8 and TRBJ2-7, the full variable domain is GAGVSQSPRYKVAKRGQDVALRCDPISGHVSLFWYQQALGQGPEFLTYFQNEAQLDKSGLPSDRFFAERPEGSVSTLKIQRTQQEDSAVYLCASSLVGAGDRGKEQYFGPGTRLTVT.

This chain links TRBV10-1 with TRBJ2-1; D call uncertain. Germline V gene lookup returns CDR1 WNHNN and CDR2 SYGVQD (reference sequence). Trimming took 4 bases from V and 3 from J, leaving 28 bases between them. CDR3 length: 20 residues. The CDR3 here is CASSVPLPSETNPNYNEQFF. In nucleotides, the CDR3 is TGCGCCAGCAGTGTCCCTCTTCCCTCTGAAACCAATCCCAACTACAATGAGCAGTTCTTC.

The V and J genes are TRBV5-6 and TRBJ2-1; no definite D call. From germline, CDR1 is SGHDT and CDR2 YYEEEE. The CDR3 has 15 amino acids. V lost 3 bases and J 2 bases, leaving 12 bases between the germline ends. This CDR3 is CASSSMAETYNEQFF. Here the CDR3 DNA reads TGTGCCAGCAGCTCCATGGCGGAGACCTACAATGAGCAGTTCTTC.

The chain has TRBV5-1 and TRBJ1-3; D is unresolved. The CDR3 is made up of 12 amino acids. The germline V gene encodes CDR1 SGHRS and CDR2 YFSETQ. The germline V and J ends were trimmed by 0 bases and 4 bases, with 2 bases remaining between them. CDR3 nucleotides: TGCGCCAGCAGCTTGGACGGAAACACCATATATTTT. This encodes CASSLDGNTIYF.

The chain carries TRBV6-5 and TRBJ1-5; 9 nucleotides agree with TRBD1. This CDR3 region has 13 residues. Germline V lookup: CDR1 MNHEY, CDR2 SVGAGI. Trimming cost V 6 bases and J 6 bases; bases outside gene matches: 3. CDR3 coding DNA: TGTGCCAGCAGGGGACAGGGCGGTCAGCCCCAGCATTTT. Translating it yields CASRGQGGQPQHF.

The V call is TRBV6-1, the J call TRBJ1-1; 8 bases are shared with TRBD1. The CDR3 has 17 residues. With V trimmed by 1 base and J by 2 bases, 9 bases remained unmatched. CDR1 is MNHNS and CDR2 is SASEGT in the germline V gene. CDR3 DNA sequence: TGTGCCAGCAGTGAAGTGTTTGGGACAGGAGTTAACACTGAAGCTTTCTTT. It specifies CASSEVFGTGVNTEAFF.